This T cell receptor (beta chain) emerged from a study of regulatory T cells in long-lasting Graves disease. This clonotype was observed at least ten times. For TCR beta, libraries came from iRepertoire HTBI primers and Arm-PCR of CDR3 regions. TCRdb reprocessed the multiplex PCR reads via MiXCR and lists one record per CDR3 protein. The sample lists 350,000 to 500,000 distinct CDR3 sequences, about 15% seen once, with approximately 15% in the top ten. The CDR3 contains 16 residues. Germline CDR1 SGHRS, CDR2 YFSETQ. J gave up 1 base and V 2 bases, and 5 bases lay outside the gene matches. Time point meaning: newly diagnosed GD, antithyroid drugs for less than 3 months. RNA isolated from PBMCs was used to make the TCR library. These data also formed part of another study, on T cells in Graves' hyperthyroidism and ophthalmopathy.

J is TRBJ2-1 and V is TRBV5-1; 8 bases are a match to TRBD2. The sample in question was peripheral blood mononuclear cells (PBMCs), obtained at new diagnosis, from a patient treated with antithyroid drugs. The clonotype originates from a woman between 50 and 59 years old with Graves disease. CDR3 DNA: TGCGCCAGCAGCTTCGGAGCGGGAGTATCCTACAATGAGCAGTTCTTC. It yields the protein CASSFGAGVSYNEQFF.